This T cell receptor (beta chain) is from a study of PD-1 blockade in mismatch repair-deficient tumors (dated by TCRdb to 2015 to 2018). Background on the whole study: Between September 2013 and September 2016, the trial enrolled 86 consecutive patients with some twelve types of mismatch repair-deficient cancer, all of whom had received prior treatment and were progressing. Deep sequencing of TCR CDR3 regions was used to track tumor-associated T cell clones in peripheral blood of patients responding to PD-1 blockade. Study-wide conclusions, independent of this receptor: After pembrolizumab, tumor-resident clones, which were often undetectable in blood before treatment, expanded rapidly and then contracted, generally ahead of radiologic responses.

CDR1 is given as SGHDN and CDR2 as FVKESK, both from the germline V gene. The CDR3 runs 17 amino acids, cysteine and phenylalanine included. Only the CDR3 DNA is retained, 51 bases long and in frame from the first base. V sheds 0 bases and J sheds 1 base, leaving 13 bases between their ends. Mismatch repair deficiency in every enrolled patient was established by polymerase chain reaction or immunohistochemistry. TCR sequencing was performed for a few patients who responded to pembrolizumab therapy. Pembrolizumab PD-1 blockade was prospectively tested in advanced mismatch repair-deficient cancers, regardless of tissue of origin, in the phase II trial. Peripheral blood T cell samples were collected serially, before PD-1 blockade began and at several time points afterward. Blood sampling time points were reported as weeks after the first dose of pembrolizumab. The library was produced with the immunoSEQ multiplex PCR assay. Here the immuneACCESS table is served through TCRdb, limited to in-frame sequences with V and J called. Missing clones are a known gap in these copies; in checked studies unresolved V genes cover under half, and the rest lacks a known reason. The sample data list about 110,000 clones, and over 65% of these were observed just once. Less than 5.5% of the sample is taken by the ten largest.

About this clone: This receptor's antigen is unknown. Base-call qualities are not available, and no considerably larger clone is one nucleotide away.

This clonotype was obtained from an adult with mismatch repair-deficient cancer. The sequencing here drew on peripheral blood, taken 60 weeks after starting pembrolizumab. The V and J genes are TRBV14 and TRBJ1-3; no D segment can be confidently identified. The DNA sequence follows: TGTGCCAGCAGCCAAGAGGTCCGGGCCCGGTCTGGAAACACCATATATTTT. Translation gives CASSQEVRARSGNTIYF.